This T cell receptor beta chain emerged from a study of identical twins. TCRdb used MiXCR to reprocess the 5' RACE reads, holding one entry per CDR3 protein. The repertoire holds about 220,000 distinct CDR3 sequences, with 5% to 7% as singletons. In this sample, this clonotype turned up many times. The CDR3 is 15 amino acids. Per germline, CDR1 MNHEY and CDR2 SVGEGT. Trimming took 6 bases from V and 4 from J; bases not matched to a gene: 10. These same records also appear under a second study, on T cells expressing NK-cell markers. That publication notes: Repertoire data for TCR beta were derived from sorted T cells (CD3+CD56+NKG2C+, CD3+CD56+NKG2C- and CD3+CD56-NKG2C+). Sequenced donors, eight in total, included seven who were HCMV-seropositive and one who was seronegative. NKG2C+ dominant clonotypes from 5 to 7 donors made up about 1.0-7.5% of CD8+ T cells.

Sample: CD8+ T cells sorted from blood. V usage is TRBV6-2 or TRBV6-3 and J usage is TRBJ2-3; 7 nucleotides line up with TRBD2. This clonotype was obtained from a woman aged 18-29 years in good health. The CDR3 loop reads CASSILAAHSDTQYF. DNA of the CDR3: TGTGCCAGCAGCATCCTAGCGGCGCACTCAGATACGCAGTATTTT.